A selection of T cell receptor beta chains follows, all from one sample in a study of shared clonotypes between healthy human individuals. The assay was immunoSEQ multiplex PCR, and TCRdb's table has in-frame clones only and misses some. The sample contains about 2.4 million clones, approximately 94% of which appear only once. The sequenced material came from naive CD4+ T cells from PBMCs. These receptors were collected from a man aged 18 to 35 in good health. Some clones in this sample may be carry-over from other donors' samples. CDR3s include the opening cysteine and the closing phenylalanine or tryptophan. The D gene is left open where the match is weak. The listing skips clone size in some rows; elsewhere it reads once, few, many or a size class.

>TRBJ2-7|TRBD2|-|TRBV28
TGTGCCAGCACTAGGAGCGGGAGCACCTCCTACGAGCAGTACTTC
CASTRSGSTSYEQYF
>TRBJ1-1|TRBD1|few|TRBV5-1
TGCGCCAGCAGCCCAACCGGGACAGGGAACACTGAAGCTTTCTTT
CASSPTGTGNTEAFF
>TRBJ1-5|-|-|TRBV7-8
TGTGCCAGCAGCTTACAAGACAGCAATCAGCCCCAGCATTTT
CASSLQDSNQPQHF
>TRBJ2-7|TRBD2|-|TRBV11-2
TGTGCCAGCAGCTTAGATCCGGGAGGGACGAACGAGCAGTACTTC
CASSLDPGGTNEQYF
>TRBJ2-1|TRBD2|-|TRBV25-1
TGTGCCAGCAGTGACCCAGGGAGGGTCTACAATGAGCAGTTCTTC
CASSDPGRVYNEQFF
>TRBJ1-5|-|-|TRBV7-9
TGTGCCAGCAGCTTAGACATGGTCCTCCATTTT
CASSLDMVLHF
>TRBJ2-3|-|-|TRBV7-9
TGTGCCAGCAGCCCGCAACCCGGACTACCCACAGATACGCAGTATTTT
CASSPQPGLPTDTQYF
>TRBJ1-1|TRBD1|-|TRBV6-1
TGTGCCAGCAGTCCCGATACAGGGGGCTGGCGTGAAGCTTTCTTT
CASSPDTGGWREAFF
>TRBJ1-1|-|-|TRBV5-1
TGCGCCAGCACCGACCCGGCAGGGTCAGCCACTGAAGCTTTCTTT
CASTDPAGSATEAFF
>TRBJ2-7|TRBD1|-|TRBV28
TGTGCCAGCAGTTTATACCCGCGGCGGCGGGACAGGGACTACGAGCAGTACTTC
CASSLYPRRRDRDYEQYF
>TRBJ2-2|-|-|TRBV2
TGTGCCAGCGGCCCTATGACGGTGAACACCGGGGAGCTGTTTTTT
CASGPMTVNTGELFF
>TRBJ1-1|-|-|TRBV27
TGTGCCAGCCAGGGGACATTTATGAACACTGAAGCTTTCTTT
CASQGTFMNTEAFF
>TRBJ2-7|TRBD1|-|TRBV2
TGTGCCAGCCGCAGAGGGGGCAGCTCCTACGAGCAGTACTTC
CASRRGGSSYEQYF
>TRBJ1-4|TRBD1|once|TRBV27
TGTGCCAGCAGTTTAGGGGTACCCGGGACAGGAAATGAAAAACTGTTTTTT
CASSLGVPGTGNEKLFF
>TRBJ2-5|-|-|TRBV28
TGTGCCAGCAGTTTTTACCCGGGCCGGAGGGGAGAGACCCAGTACTTC
CASSFYPGRRGETQYF
>TRBJ2-7|TRBD1|-|TRBV7-9
TGTGCCAGCAGCGATCTTAACCGGGACAGCCCCTACGAGCAGTACTTC
CASSDLNRDSPYEQYF
>TRBJ2-5|-|-|TRBV28
TGTGCCAGCAGTTTGCTTAAGGACACACCGAGGGGTGAAGAGACCCAGTACTTC
CASSLLKDTPRGEETQYF
>TRBJ2-5|-|-|TRBV7-6
TGTGCCAGCAGCTCGTTAGCGGGCCAGGGGGGGGAGACCCAGTACTTC
CASSSLAGQGGETQYF
>TRBJ1-1|-|few|TRBV14
TGTGCCAGCAGCCAAGACCTCGAGACAGGAGCTTTCTTT
CASSQDLETGAFF
>TRBJ2-4|-|-|TRBV2
TGTGCCAGCAGTGTGTCAGGTCTCTGGAACATTCAGTACTTC
CASSVSGLWNIQYF
>TRBJ2-3|-|-|TRBV7-3
TGTGCCAGCAGCTTCTCCGGAGATACGCAGTATTTT
CASSFSGDTQYF
>TRBJ2-3|-|-|TRBV4-1
TGCGCCAGCAGCCAGTTGCAGGGAATCCTTGATACGCAGTATTTT
CASSQLQGILDTQYF
>TRBJ1-3|TRBD1|-|TRBV28
TGTGCCAGCCGACAGGGGTGCTCTGGAAACACCATATATTTT
CASRQGCSGNTIYF
>TRBJ2-5|-|-|TRBV30
TGTGCCTGGAGGTCAGGTGCGACCCAGTACTTC
CAWRSGATQYF
>TRBJ1-2|-|-|TRBV28
TGTGCCAGCAGTTTGCCAGGGGTAGGCTACACCTTC
CASSLPGVGYTF
>TRBJ2-3|TRBD2|-|TRBV7-2
TGTGCCAGCAGCACCGGGACTAGCTTAGATACGCAGTATTTT
CASSTGTSLDTQYF
>TRBJ2-3|TRBD2|-|TRBV10-1
TGCGCCAGCAGATCACTAGCGGGGCCCACAGATACGCAGTATTTT
CASRSLAGPTDTQYF
>TRBJ1-3|-|-|TRBV7-2
TGTGCCAGCAGCTTAGTAAGAGACCGTGGAAACACCATATATTTT
CASSLVRDRGNTIYF
>TRBJ2-7|TRBD1|-|TRBV29-1
TGCAGCGCAGGGACAGGGGGCTACGAGCAGTACTTC
CSAGTGGYEQYF
>TRBJ1-4|-|-|TRBV2
TGTGCCAGCAAGAAGGAACTGGGGGAAAAACTGTTTTTT
CASKKELGEKLFF
>TRBJ1-2|TRBD1|-|TRBV6-1
TGTGCCAGCAGTGGCCGACAGGGACAGGGCTCAGGCTACACCTTC
CASSGRQGQGSGYTF
>TRBJ1-5|-|once|TRBV6-1
TGTGCCAGCAGTGAACAGGGCTATAGCAATCAGCCCCAGCATTTT
CASSEQGYSNQPQHF
>TRBJ1-4|-|-|TRBV30
TGTGCCTGGAAGGTAAATGAAAAACTGTTTTTT
CAWKVNEKLFF
>TRBJ2-1|TRBD2|once|TRBV11-2
TGTGCCAGCAGCTTAGGATGGGGAGCGGGAGGGCTCTACAATGAGCAGTTCTTC
CASSLGWGAGGLYNEQFF
>TRBJ2-7|TRBD1|-|TRBV27
TGTGCCAGTTCGCGACAGGGGGCCTACGAGCAGTACTTC
CASSRQGAYEQYF
>TRBJ2-2|TRBD1|-|TRBV10-3
TGTGCCATCAGTGAGTCAGGGACAGCGACCGGGGAGCTGTTTTTT
CAISESGTATGELFF
>TRBJ1-5|-|-|TRBV19
TGTGCCAGTAGTGAAGGCAATCAGCCCCAGCATTTT
CASSEGNQPQHF
>TRBJ2-7|-|-|TRBV5-6
TGTGCCAGCAGCTTGTGGCTTTCCTACGAGCAGTACTTC
CASSLWLSYEQYF
>TRBJ2-7|TRBD1|-|TRBV5-1
TGCGCCAGCAGCTTAAGGACAGGGGGCCTATACGAGCAGTACTTC
CASSLRTGGLYEQYF
>TRBJ2-1|-|-|TRBV11-2
TGTGCCAGCAGCCCCCGGCGAGAAAGCTCCTACAATGAGCAGTTCTTC
CASSPRRESSYNEQFF
>TRBJ2-1|TRBD1|-|TRBV15
TGTGCCACCAGAGGGAGACAGGGGGCGTGGAATGAGCAGTTCTTC
CATRGRQGAWNEQFF
>TRBJ2-2|TRBD1|-|TRBV29-1
TGCAGCGTTGATACGGACAGGGCCGGGGAGCTGTTTTTT
CSVDTDRAGELFF
>TRBJ1-1|-|-|TRBV5-8
TGTGCCAGCAGCTTGGTCGCAGGGGTTAGAAATACTGAAGCTTTCTTT
CASSLVAGVRNTEAFF